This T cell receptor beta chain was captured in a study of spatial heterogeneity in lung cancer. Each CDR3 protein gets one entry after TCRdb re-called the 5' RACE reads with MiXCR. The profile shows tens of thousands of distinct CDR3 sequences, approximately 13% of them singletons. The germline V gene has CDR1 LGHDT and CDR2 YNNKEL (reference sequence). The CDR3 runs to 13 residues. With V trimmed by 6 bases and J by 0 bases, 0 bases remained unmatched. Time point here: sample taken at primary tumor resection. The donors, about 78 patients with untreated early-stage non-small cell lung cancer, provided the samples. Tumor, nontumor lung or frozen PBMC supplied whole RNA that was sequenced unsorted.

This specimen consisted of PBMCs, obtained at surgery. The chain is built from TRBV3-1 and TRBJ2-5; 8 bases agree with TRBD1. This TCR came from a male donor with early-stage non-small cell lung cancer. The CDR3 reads CASRDRDQETQYF. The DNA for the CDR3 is TGTGCCAGCAGGGACAGGGACCAAGAGACCCAGTACTTC.